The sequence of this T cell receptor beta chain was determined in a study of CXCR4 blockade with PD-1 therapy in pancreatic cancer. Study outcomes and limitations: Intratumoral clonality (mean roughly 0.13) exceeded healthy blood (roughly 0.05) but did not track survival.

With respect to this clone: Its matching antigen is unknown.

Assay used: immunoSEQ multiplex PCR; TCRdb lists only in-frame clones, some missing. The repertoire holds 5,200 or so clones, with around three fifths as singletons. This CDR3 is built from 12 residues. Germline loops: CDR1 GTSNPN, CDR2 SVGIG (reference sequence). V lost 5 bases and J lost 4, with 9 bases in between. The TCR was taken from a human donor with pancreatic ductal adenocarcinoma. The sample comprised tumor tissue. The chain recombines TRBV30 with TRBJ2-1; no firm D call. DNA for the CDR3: TGTGCCTGGGGACGTGTGTACAATGAGCAGTTCTTC. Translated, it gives CAWGRVYNEQFF.